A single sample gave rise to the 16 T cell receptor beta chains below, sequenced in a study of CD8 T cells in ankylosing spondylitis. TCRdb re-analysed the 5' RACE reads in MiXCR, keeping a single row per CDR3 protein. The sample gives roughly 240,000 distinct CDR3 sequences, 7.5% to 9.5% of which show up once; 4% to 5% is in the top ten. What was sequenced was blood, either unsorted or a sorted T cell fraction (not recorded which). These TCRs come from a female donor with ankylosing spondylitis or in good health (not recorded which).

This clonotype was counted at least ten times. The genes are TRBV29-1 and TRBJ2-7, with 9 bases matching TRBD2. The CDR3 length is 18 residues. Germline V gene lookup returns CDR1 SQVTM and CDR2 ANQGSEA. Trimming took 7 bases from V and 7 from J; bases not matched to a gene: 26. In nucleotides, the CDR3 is TGCAGCGCCCGAGAGGGAATAGCGGGAGTTGGGTACTCGGGGGAGCAGTACTTC. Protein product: CSAREGIAGVGYSGEQYF.

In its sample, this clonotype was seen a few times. The CDR3 reads CSARAGLAGKYDTQYF. The DNA of the CDR3 is TGCAGTGCTAGAGCAGGGCTAGCGGGAAAATATGATACGCAGTATTTT. This sequence joins TRBV20-1 and TRBJ2-3; TRBD2 aligns across 9 bases. Germline CDR1 DFQATT, CDR2 SNEGSKA (reference sequence). This CDR3 is built from 16 residues. V shed 1 base and J 6 bases; nucleotides not matched to a gene: 11.

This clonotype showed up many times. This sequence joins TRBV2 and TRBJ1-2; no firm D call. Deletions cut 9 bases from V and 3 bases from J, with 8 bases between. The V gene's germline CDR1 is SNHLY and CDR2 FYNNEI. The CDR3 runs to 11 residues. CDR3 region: CASGLDYGYTF. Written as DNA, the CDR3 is TGTGCCAGTGGTCTCGACTATGGCTACACCTTC. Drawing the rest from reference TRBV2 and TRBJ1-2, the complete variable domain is EPEVTQTPSHQVTQMGQEVILRCVPISNHLYFYWYRQILGQKVEFLVSFYNNEISEKSEIFDDQFSVERPDGSNFTLKIRSTKLEDSAMYFCASGLDYGYTFGSGTRLTVV.

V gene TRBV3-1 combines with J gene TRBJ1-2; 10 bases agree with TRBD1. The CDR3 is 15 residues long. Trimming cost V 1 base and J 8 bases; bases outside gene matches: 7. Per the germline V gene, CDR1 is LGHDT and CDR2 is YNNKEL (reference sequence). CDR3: CASSQGGTGVRGYTF. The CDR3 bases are TGTGCCAGCAGCCAAGGAGGGACAGGGGTTCGGGGCTACACCTTC.

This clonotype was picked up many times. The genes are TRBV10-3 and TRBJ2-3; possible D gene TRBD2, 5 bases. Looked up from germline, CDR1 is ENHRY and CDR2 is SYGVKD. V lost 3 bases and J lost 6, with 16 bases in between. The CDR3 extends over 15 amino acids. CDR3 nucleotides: TGTGCCATCAGTGATGGGAGAGGGATTGCTGATACGCAGTATTTT. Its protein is CAISDGRGIADTQYF.

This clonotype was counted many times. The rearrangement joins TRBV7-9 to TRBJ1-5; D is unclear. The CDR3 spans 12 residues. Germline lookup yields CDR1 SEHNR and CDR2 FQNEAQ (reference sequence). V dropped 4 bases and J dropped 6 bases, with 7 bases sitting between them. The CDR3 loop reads CASSSGRQPQHF. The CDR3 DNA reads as TGTGCCAGCAGCTCCGGGCGTCAGCCCCAGCATTTT.

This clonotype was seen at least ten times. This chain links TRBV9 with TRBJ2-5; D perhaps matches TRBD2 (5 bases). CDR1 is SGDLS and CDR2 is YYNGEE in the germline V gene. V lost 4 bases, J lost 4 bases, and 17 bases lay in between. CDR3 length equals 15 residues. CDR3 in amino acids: CASSPVGVLGETQYF. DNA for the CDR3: TGTGCCAGCAGCCCCGTCGGGGTATTGGGAGAGACCCAGTACTTC. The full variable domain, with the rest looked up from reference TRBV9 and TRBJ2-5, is DSGVTQTPKHLITATGQRVTLRCSPRSGDLSVYWYQQSLDQGLQFLIQYYNGEERAKGNILERFSAQQFPDLHSELNLSSLELGDSALYFCASSPVGVLGETQYFGPGTRLLVL.

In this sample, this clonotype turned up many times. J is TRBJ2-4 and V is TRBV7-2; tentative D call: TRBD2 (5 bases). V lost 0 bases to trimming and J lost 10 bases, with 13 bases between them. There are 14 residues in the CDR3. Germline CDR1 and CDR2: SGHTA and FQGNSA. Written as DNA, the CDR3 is TGTGCCAGCAGCTTAGCGGGCCACCGAGGGATTCAGTACTTC. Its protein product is CASSLAGHRGIQYF. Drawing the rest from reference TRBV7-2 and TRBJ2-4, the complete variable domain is GAGVSQSPSNKVTEKGKDVELRCDPISGHTALYWYRQSLGQGLEFLIYFQGNSAPDKSGLPSDRFSAERTGGSVSTLTIQRTQQEDSAVYLCASSLAGHRGIQYFGAGTRLSVL.

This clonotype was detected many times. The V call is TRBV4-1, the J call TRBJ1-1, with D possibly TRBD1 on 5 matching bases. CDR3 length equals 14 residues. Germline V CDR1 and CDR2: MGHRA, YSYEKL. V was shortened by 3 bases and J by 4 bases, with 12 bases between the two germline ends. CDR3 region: CASSHQTEATEAFF. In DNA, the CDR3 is TGCGCCAGCAGCCATCAGACAGAGGCCACTGAAGCTTTCTTT.

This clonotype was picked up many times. The DNA for the CDR3 is TGCGCCAGCAGCTTGATCGGCTCTGAGGGCGGGGAGCTGTTTTTT. Its protein product is CASSLIGSEGGELFF. The V gene is TRBV5-1, the J gene TRBJ2-2, with D tentatively TRBD2 (5 bases). The CDR3 has 15 amino acids. Germline V gives CDR1 SGHRS, CDR2 YFSETQ. Between the trimmed V and J ends, which lost 1 base and 7 bases, there was a span of 14 bases.

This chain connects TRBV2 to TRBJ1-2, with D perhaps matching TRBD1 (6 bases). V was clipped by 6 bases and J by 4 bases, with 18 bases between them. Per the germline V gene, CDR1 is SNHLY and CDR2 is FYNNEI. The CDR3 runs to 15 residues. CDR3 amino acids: CASSTTRGGAYGYTF. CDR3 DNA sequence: TGTGCCAGCAGCACTACCCGGGGGGGCGCCTATGGCTACACCTTC.

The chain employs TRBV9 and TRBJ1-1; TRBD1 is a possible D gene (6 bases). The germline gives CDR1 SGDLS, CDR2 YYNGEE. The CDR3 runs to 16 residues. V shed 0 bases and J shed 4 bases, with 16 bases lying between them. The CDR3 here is CASSVGARGYGTEAFF. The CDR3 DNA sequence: TGTGCCAGCAGCGTAGGAGCCAGGGGCTATGGCACTGAAGCTTTCTTT.

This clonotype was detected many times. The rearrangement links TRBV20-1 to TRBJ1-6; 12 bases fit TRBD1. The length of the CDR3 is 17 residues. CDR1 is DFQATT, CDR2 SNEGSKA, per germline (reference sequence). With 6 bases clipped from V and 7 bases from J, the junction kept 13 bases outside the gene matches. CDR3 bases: TGCAGTGCCACCGGGACAGGGGGCGCCCGGGGCAATTCACCCCTCCACTTT. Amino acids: CSATGTGGARGNSPLHF.

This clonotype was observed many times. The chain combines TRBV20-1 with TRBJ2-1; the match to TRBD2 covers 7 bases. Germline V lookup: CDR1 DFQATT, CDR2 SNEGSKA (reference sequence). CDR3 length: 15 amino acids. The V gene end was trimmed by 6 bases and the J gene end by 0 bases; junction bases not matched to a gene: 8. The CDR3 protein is CSASKSGASYNEQFF. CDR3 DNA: TGCAGTGCCTCGAAAAGCGGGGCCTCCTACAATGAGCAGTTCTTC.

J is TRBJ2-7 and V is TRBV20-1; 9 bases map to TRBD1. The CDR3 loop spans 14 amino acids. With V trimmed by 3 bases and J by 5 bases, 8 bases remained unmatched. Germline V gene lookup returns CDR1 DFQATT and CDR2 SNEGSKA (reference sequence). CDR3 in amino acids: CSASLGQGIHEQYF. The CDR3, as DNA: TGCAGTGCTAGTCTGGGACAGGGAATCCACGAGCAGTACTTC.

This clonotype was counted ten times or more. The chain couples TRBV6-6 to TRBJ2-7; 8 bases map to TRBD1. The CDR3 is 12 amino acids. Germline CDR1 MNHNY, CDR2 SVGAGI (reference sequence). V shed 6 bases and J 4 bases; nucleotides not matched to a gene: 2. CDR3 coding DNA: TGTGCCAGCAGCCGGGACAGGTACGAGCAGTACTTC. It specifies CASSRDRYEQYF.